These 21 T cell receptor beta chains share one sample of origin, sequenced in a study of cytomegalovirus exposure and HLA in healthy donors. The PCR had 60 Vbeta and 13 Jbeta primers. Assay used: immunoSEQ multiplex PCR; TCRdb lists only in-frame clones, some missing. The sample has 200,000 to 250,000 clones, around 86% seen once. The sample comprised PBMCs. The receptors were sampled from a woman between 35 and 50 years old in good health and CMV-seronegative.

The genes are TRBV5-8 and TRBJ1-2, with 7 bases aligning to TRBD1. The CDR3 totals 15 residues. The germline CDR1 and CDR2 sequences are SGHTS and YDEGEE. V lost 2 bases to trimming and J lost 8 bases; unmatched junction nucleotides: 12. The CDR3 reads CASSFLGGADDGYTF. CDR3 DNA: TGTGCCAGCAGCTTTTTAGGGGGCGCAGATGACGGCTACACCTTC.

The chain has TRBV7-2 and TRBJ2-7, with D possibly TRBD2 on 5 matching bases. Germline CDR1 SGHTA, CDR2 FQGNSA. This CDR3 has 15 residues. V lost 4 bases and J 7 bases, leaving 20 bases between the germline ends. The CDR3 DNA reads TGTGCCAGCAGCTATCTAGCATGGGCCACGGGGGAGCAGTACTTC. It translates to CASSYLAWATGEQYF.

This clone was counted between two and nine times. The chain carries TRBV6-6 and TRBJ1-5; 7 positions agree with TRBD1. V was clipped by 5 bases and J by 4 bases; unmatched bases: 8. The V gene's germline CDR1 is MNHNY and CDR2 SVGAGI (reference sequence). CDR3 size: 15 residues. The CDR3 bases are TGTGCCAGCAGTGTCGGGACAGAGGAAAATCAGCCCCAGCATTTT. Residues: CASSVGTEENQPQHF.

The V call is TRBV14, the J call TRBJ2-7, with 10 bases aligning to TRBD2. CDR1 and CDR2 from the germline V gene are SGHDN and FVKESK. This CDR3 spans 15 amino acids. V shed 4 bases and J 3 bases; nucleotides not matched to a gene: 6. CDR3 nucleotides: TGTGCCAGCAGCCCCAGGACTAGCGGTCGCTACGAGCAGTACTTC. Its translation: CASSPRTSGRYEQYF.

The gene calls are TRBV28 and TRBJ2-1; the match to TRBD1 covers 9 bases. In germline, CDR1 is MDHEN, CDR2 SYDVKM. The CDR3 has 15 residues. V lost 5 bases, J lost 8 bases, and 10 bases stayed unmatched. The CDR3 DNA reads as TGTGCCAGCAGTCCCGGGACAGGGTATGATGATGAGCAGTTCTTC. It is translated as CASSPGTGYDDEQFF.

The V call is TRBV2, the J call TRBJ1-2, with 8 bases fitting TRBD1. Looked up from germline, CDR1 is SNHLY and CDR2 is FYNNEI. V lost 4 bases and J lost 8; bases outside the gene matches: 6. This CDR3 has 13 residues. Here the CDR3 DNA reads TGTGCCAGCAGTGTAGTCAGGGGGCAAGGCTACACCTTC. Its protein product is CASSVVRGQGYTF.

This clone was counted a few times. The chain links TRBV15 to TRBJ1-5, with D perhaps matching TRBD1 (5 bases). Trimming removed 6 bases at V and 3 bases at J, with 12 bases between. There are 14 residues in the CDR3. CDR1 and CDR2 (germline): LNHNV, YYDKDF (reference sequence). CDR3 nucleotide sequence: TGTGCCACCAGGAGTACAGGCACCAATCAGCCCCAGCATTTT. Amino acids: CATRSTGTNQPQHF. The full variable domain, in which reference TRBV15 and TRBJ1-5 provide the parts outside the CDR3, is DAMVIQNPRYQVTQFGKPVTLSCSQTLNHNVMYWYQQKSSQAPKLLFHYYDKDFNNEADTPDNFQSRRPNTSFCFLDIRSPGLGDTAMYLCATRSTGTNQPQHFGDGTRLSIL.

The V gene is TRBV6-5, the J gene TRBJ2-2; possibly TRBD1 for D (5 bases). The CDR3 runs 14 residues. Germline V CDR1 and CDR2: MNHEY, SVGAGI. Between the trimmed V and J ends, which lost 4 bases and 6 bases, there was a span of 12 bases. The chain's CDR3 is CASSSRLRAGELFF. As DNA, the CDR3 is TGTGCCAGCAGTTCGAGGCTCAGGGCCGGGGAGCTGTTTTTT.

This chain's CDR3 is CSVEEKGQGAKETQYF. The CDR3 DNA reads TGCAGCGTTGAAGAAAAGGGACAGGGGGCCAAGGAGACCCAGTACTTC. V is TRBV29-1 and J is TRBJ2-5; 12 nucleotides match TRBD1. This CDR3 contains 16 residues. Germline assignment: CDR1 SQVTM and CDR2 ANQGSEA. Trimming cost V 0 bases and J 5 bases; bases outside gene matches: 7.

The V and J genes are TRBV30 and TRBJ1-1, with unresolved D. Germline CDR1 is GTSNPN and CDR2 is SVGIG (reference sequence). Trimming left V 5 bases short and J 3 bases short, with 13 bases between. The CDR3 is made up of 13 amino acids. The CDR3 is CAWGRRWDTEAFF. Here the CDR3 DNA reads TGTGCCTGGGGGCGCAGGTGGGACACTGAAGCTTTCTTT.

The V gene is TRBV9, the J gene TRBJ2-3; D is perhaps TRBD2 (6 bases). CDR1 and CDR2 from the germline V gene are SGDLS and YYNGEE. Trimming left V 5 bases short and J 1 base short, with 14 bases between. CDR3 size: 15 residues. CDR3 sequence (DNA): TGTGCCAGCAGTGGGGCGGGACGGGGCACAGATACGCAGTATTTT. Translating gives CASSGAGRGTDTQYF.

The chain uses TRBV6-1 and TRBJ2-5, with a possible D match to TRBD2 (7 bases). The CDR3 consists of 14 residues. Germline V gene lookup returns CDR1 MNHNS and CDR2 SASEGT. The V end lost 6 bases, the J end lost 7 bases, and 18 bases lay between the germline ends. The CDR3 DNA reads TGTGCCAGCAGGGCGGGGGCGTCCTCCTTGACCCAGTACTTC. Translation gives CASRAGASSLTQYF.

The genes are TRBV30 and TRBJ2-3; TRBD1 agrees at 9 bases. CDR3 length: 16 residues. J gave up 3 bases and V 3 bases, and 10 bases lay outside the gene matches. Germline values: CDR1 GTSNPN, CDR2 SVGIG (reference sequence). In DNA, the CDR3 is TGTGCCTGGAGCCTTAACAGGGGGCGAATGACAGATACGCAGTATTTT. This encodes CAWSLNRGRMTDTQYF.

The rearrangement joins TRBV25-1 to TRBJ2-7, with D tentatively TRBD1 (6 bases). Germline lookup yields CDR1 MGHDK and CDR2 SYGVNS. The CDR3 is 14 amino acids. Trimming pared 6 bases from V and 3 bases from J, leaving 15 bases between. CDR3 in amino acids: CASSLTGLVYEQYF. The CDR3 DNA reads TGTGCCAGCAGCCTGACAGGTCTCGTCTACGAGCAGTACTTC.

This sequence joins TRBV28 and TRBJ2-6, with D maybe TRBD2 (6 bases). The germline gives CDR1 MDHEN, CDR2 SYDVKM. V was clipped by 3 bases and J by 2 bases, with 8 bases between them. The CDR3 has 15 amino acids. The DNA of the CDR3 is TGTGCCAGCAGTTTTCGGGGGACTGGGGCCAACGTCCTGACTTTC. It yields the protein CASSFRGTGANVLTF.

The chain links TRBV27 to TRBJ2-1; D uncertain. CDR1 and CDR2 from the germline V gene are MNHEY and SMNVEV (reference sequence). The CDR3 length is 12 residues. V dropped 6 bases and J dropped 6 bases, with 9 bases sitting between them. CDR3 bases: TGTGCCAGCAGACTTACAGTCAATGAGCAGTTCTTC. This encodes CASRLTVNEQFF.

The V call is TRBV6-6, the J call TRBJ2-3; 11 bases map to TRBD2. This CDR3 is built from 14 residues. Looked up from germline, CDR1 is MNHNY and CDR2 is SVGAGI (reference sequence). J lost 4 bases, V lost 7 bases, and 4 bases had no gene match. The CDR3 region has the DNA TGTGCCAGCACCCTAGCGGGAGGATCAGATACGCAGTATTTT. Encoded protein: CASTLAGGSDTQYF.

The rearrangement joins TRBV4-1 to TRBJ2-1; no definite D call. The CDR3 totals 16 residues. Trimming cost V 0 bases and J 0 bases, with 9 bases left between them. Germline V gives CDR1 MGHRA, CDR2 YSYEKL. The CDR3 is CASSQEPSSSYNEQFF. CDR3 nucleotide sequence: TGCGCCAGCAGCCAAGAACCCTCGAGCTCCTACAATGAGCAGTTCTTC.

The chain has TRBV11-2 and TRBJ2-1, with 9 positions matching TRBD2. Germline CDR1 SGHAT, CDR2 FQNNGV. With V trimmed by 8 bases and J by 8 bases, 10 bases remained unmatched. This CDR3 spans 14 amino acids. In DNA form, the CDR3 reads TGTGCCAGCCGAAGTCTAACTAGCGGGTATGAGCAGTTCTTC. The encoded protein is CASRSLTSGYEQFF.

Only a few counts were recorded for this clone. The chain carries TRBV6-6 and TRBJ1-1, with D tentatively TRBD1 (6 bases). CDR1 and CDR2 from the germline V gene are MNHNY and SVGAGI (reference sequence). Deletions cut 5 bases from V and 1 base from J, with 14 bases between. The CDR3 length is 15 residues. CDR3 residues: CASSGLKTGNTEAFF. The CDR3 DNA follows: TGTGCCAGCAGTGGCCTCAAGACAGGGAACACTGAAGCTTTCTTT.

The chain combines TRBV7-6 with TRBJ2-5; 8 nucleotides align to TRBD2. Germline V gives CDR1 SGHVS, CDR2 FNYEAQ. This CDR3 is built from 14 residues. Trimming took 9 bases from V and 5 from J; bases not matched to a gene: 11. CDR3 region: CASTPGGPPETQYF. CDR3 nucleotides: TGTGCCAGTACACCGGGAGGGCCCCCGGAGACCCAGTACTTC.